A single sample is the source of the 30 T cell receptor beta chains below, sequenced in a study of cytomegalovirus exposure and HLA in healthy donors. Clones were sequenced by immunoSEQ multiplex PCR, and TCRdb holds only the in-frame ones, with some missing. The sample includes 150,000 to 200,000 clones, roughly 81% of them seen just once. Sample: PBMCs. The receptors shown here come from a woman aged 25-40 years in good health and CMV-seronegative.

The chain carries TRBV6-1 and TRBJ1-5; TRBD1 agrees at 9 bases. This CDR3 comprises 15 residues. Trimming removed 4 bases from V and 4 bases from J; junction bases left unmatched: 5. CDR1 and CDR2 from the germline V gene are MNHNS and SASEGT. The chain's CDR3 is CASSGTGDGNQPQHF. The CDR3 coding sequence is TGTGCCAGCAGTGGGACAGGGGATGGGAATCAGCCCCAGCATTTT.

V usage is TRBV15 and J usage is TRBJ2-3; D unclear. Per the germline V gene, CDR1 is LNHNV and CDR2 is YYDKDF (reference sequence). V lost 1 base to trimming and J lost 4 bases, with 9 bases between them. This CDR3 spans 14 amino acids. The CDR3 nucleotides read TGTGCCACCAGCAGAGCACAAACAGCAGATACGCAGTATTTT. Translated, it gives CATSRAQTADTQYF.

This clone was observed a few times. The rearrangement links TRBV12-2 to TRBJ2-7; the table's D call, TRBD2, has no DNA check behind it. TRBV12-2 is a listed pseudogene. The CDR3 has 18 amino acids. DNA for the CDR3: TGTGCAAGTCGCTTGGGGGCTCCTAGCGGGAGATTGATTAACGAGCAGTACTTC. It translates to CASRLGAPSGRLINEQYF.

The sample holds one count of this clone. The V and J genes are TRBV6-5 and TRBJ2-6; unclear D gene. Trimming took 0 bases from V and 1 from J, leaving 7 bases between them. The germline V gene encodes CDR1 MNHEY and CDR2 SVGAGI. This CDR3 has 16 residues. The DNA for the CDR3 is TGTGCCAGCAGTTACTCGCGGAGATCTGGGGCCAACGTCCTGACTTTC. Protein sequence: CASSYSRRSGANVLTF.

This chain joins TRBV2 and TRBJ1-5; 7 nucleotides align to TRBD1. Trimming cost V 4 bases and J 7 bases; bases outside gene matches: 7. The germline V gene has CDR1 SNHLY and CDR2 FYNNEI. This CDR3 region has 14 residues. CDR3 sequence: CASSGGGAGQPQHF. CDR3 DNA sequence: TGTGCCAGCAGTGGAGGGGGCGCTGGGCAGCCCCAGCATTTT.

The chain is built from TRBV7-6 and TRBJ2-6, with a possible D match to TRBD1 (5 bases). The CDR3 runs 16 residues. V was cut by 5 bases and J by 0 bases, with 11 bases left in between. CDR1 is SGHVS, CDR2 FNYEAQ, per germline. In DNA form, the CDR3 reads TGTGCCAGCAGCGGGGCCCCGATCTCTGGGGCCAACGTCCTGACTTTC. This translates into CASSGAPISGANVLTF.

This clone was observed once. This chain links TRBV30 with TRBJ2-1; D is possibly TRBD2 (7 bases). Germline values: CDR1 GTSNPN, CDR2 SVGIG (reference sequence). This CDR3 is 14 amino acids long. Trimming pared 2 bases from V and 1 base from J, leaving 9 bases between. CDR3 DNA: TGTGCCTGGAGTAAGGGGGGGTCCTACAATGAGCAGTTCTTC. It encodes CAWSKGGSYNEQFF.

The V and J genes are TRBV5-6 and TRBJ2-5; 14 nucleotides align to TRBD2. This CDR3 is 15 amino acids long. The V gene end was trimmed by 4 bases and the J gene end by 5 bases; junction bases not matched to a gene: 4. Germline CDR1 is SGHDT and CDR2 is YYEEEE. The CDR3, as DNA: TGTGCCAGCAGCGGACTAGCGGGAGGAGGGGAGACCCAGTACTTC. Residues: CASSGLAGGGETQYF.

The V call is TRBV27, the J call TRBJ2-7, with a tentative D call TRBD2 (5 bases). This CDR3 is built from 13 residues. The germline gives CDR1 MNHEY, CDR2 SMNVEV (reference sequence). The V and J ends lost 4 bases and 1 base respectively, with 8 bases between them. In DNA, the CDR3 is TGTGCCAGCAGTTCCTCGGGGTCCTACGAGCAGTACTTC. This codes for CASSSSGSYEQYF.

The CDR3 spells CASSLYPTGTYNEQFF. CDR3 bases: TGTGCCAGCAGTTTATACCCTACCGGGACCTACAATGAGCAGTTCTTC. This chain links TRBV27 with TRBJ2-1; D may be TRBD2 (5 bases). The V end lost 1 base, the J end lost 2 bases, and 12 bases lay between the germline ends. The CDR3 extends over 16 amino acids. Germline CDR1 is MNHEY and CDR2 is SMNVEV (reference sequence).

The rearrangement joins TRBV2 to TRBJ1-1; D is ambiguous. V was cut by 5 bases and J by 10 bases, with 14 bases left in between. CDR1 is SNHLY and CDR2 is FYNNEI in the germline V gene. The CDR3 contains 12 residues. CDR3 amino acids: CASSLAAVVAFF. Here the CDR3 DNA reads TGTGCCAGCAGTTTAGCTGCAGTCGTAGCTTTCTTT.

This rearrangement joins TRBV5-1 to TRBJ2-3; 9 bases match TRBD2. J gave up 0 bases and V 0 bases, and 2 bases lay outside the gene matches. Looked up from germline, CDR1 is SGHRS and CDR2 is YFSETQ. This CDR3 has 16 amino acids. The CDR3 loop reads CASSLDLAGSTDTQYF. CDR3 DNA sequence: TGCGCCAGCAGCTTGGATCTAGCGGGGAGCACAGATACGCAGTATTTT.

This clone was observed a handful of times. This chain links TRBV7-8 with TRBJ1-2; the D gene is possibly TRBD1 (5 bases). The CDR3 length is 12 residues. V was pared by 4 bases and J by 5 bases, with 8 bases between. In germline, CDR1 is SGHVS, CDR2 FQNEAQ. CDR3 bases: TGTGCCAGCAGCTCGGACAATTATGGCTACACCTTC. Its protein is CASSSDNYGYTF.

The CDR3 here is CASSVATGQHTQYF. In DNA, the CDR3 is TGTGCCAGCAGCGTAGCAACGGGACAACATACGCAGTATTTT. The chain uses TRBV9 and TRBJ2-3; TRBD1 is a possible D gene (6 bases). Germline lookup yields CDR1 SGDLS and CDR2 YYNGEE. Trimming took 0 bases from V and 7 from J, leaving 12 bases between them. The CDR3 consists of 14 residues.

The rearrangement links TRBV9 to TRBJ1-6; D is unresolved. This CDR3 has 15 amino acids. Germline V gene lookup returns CDR1 SGDLS and CDR2 YYNGEE. The V end lost 2 bases, the J end lost 7 bases, and 13 bases lay between the germline ends. CDR3 sequence (DNA): TGTGCCAGCAGCGTCGCAGGATCCCGCAATTCACCCCTCCACTTT. This gives the protein CASSVAGSRNSPLHF.

The chain employs TRBV5-1 and TRBJ1-1, with 7 nucleotides matching TRBD1. The CDR3 is made up of 15 amino acids. Trimming at V came to 0 bases and at J to 5 bases, leaving 7 bases not matched to a gene. CDR1 is SGHRS, CDR2 YFSETQ, per germline. The chain's CDR3 is CASSLESGGWTEAFF. In DNA, the CDR3 is TGCGCCAGCAGCTTGGAATCAGGGGGTTGGACTGAAGCTTTCTTT.

This clone was picked up a small number of times. V gene TRBV10-1 combines with J gene TRBJ2-7, with D possibly matching TRBD2 (6 bases). The CDR3 is 13 amino acids. CDR1 is WNHNN, CDR2 SYGVQD, per germline (reference sequence). V was shortened by 4 bases and J by 6 bases, with 13 bases between the two germline ends. CDR3 coding DNA: TGCGCCAGCAGTGCTACGGGAGTAAGCGAGCAGTACTTC. It is translated as CASSATGVSEQYF.

The CDR3, as DNA: TGTGCCAGCAGAGGGACAGCGCAAGAGACCCAGTACTTC. Translating it yields CASRGTAQETQYF. The rearrangement uses TRBV2 and TRBJ2-5, with TRBD1 identical over 7 bases. The CDR3 loop spans 13 amino acids. Germline V gene sequence: CDR1 SNHLY, CDR2 FYNNEI. J was trimmed by 2 bases and V by 6 bases; bases with no gene match: 3.

The V and J genes are TRBV5-4 and TRBJ1-3, with 7 bases fitting TRBD1. The CDR3 has 15 residues. In germline, CDR1 is SGHNT, CDR2 YYREEE (reference sequence). Trimming cost V 4 bases and J 4 bases; bases outside gene matches: 8. In nucleotides, the CDR3 is TGTGCCAGCAGCACAGGGGTGGGGCGGGGAAACACCATATATTTT. Amino acid sequence: CASSTGVGRGNTIYF.

The chain carries TRBV2 and TRBJ1-5, with 9 bases fitting TRBD1. With V trimmed by 6 bases and J by 6 bases, 12 bases remained unmatched. The CDR3 is 16 residues long. CDR1 is SNHLY, CDR2 FYNNEI, per germline. The CDR3 bases are TGTGCCAGCAGACCTCCTTGGGGACAGGGTAGTCAGCCCCAGCATTTT. Translating gives CASRPPWGQGSQPQHF.

The chain combines TRBV5-1 with TRBJ2-7; D gene uncertain. Between the trimmed V and J ends, which lost 4 bases and 5 bases, there was a span of 19 bases. The CDR3 is 15 amino acids. Germline V lookup: CDR1 SGHRS, CDR2 YFSETQ. The CDR3 protein is CASSTDVSGLDEQYF. As DNA, the CDR3 is TGCGCCAGCAGCACGGATGTGTCAGGCCTGGACGAGCAGTACTTC.

The CDR3 DNA follows: TGTGCCAGCACCGCCGGGGAGTTGGAGACCCAGTACTTC. As protein: CASTAGELETQYF. This chain uses TRBV6-1 with TRBJ2-5, with D perhaps matching TRBD2 (5 bases). Trimming removed 7 bases from V and 5 bases from J, with 14 bases in between. Germline V gene data show CDR1 as MNHNS and CDR2 as SASEGT. CDR3 length: 13 amino acids.

The chain joins TRBV5-4 to TRBJ2-1, with 13 bases identical to TRBD2. V dropped 5 bases and J dropped 8; count of bases not matched to a gene: 7. CDR1 and CDR2 from the germline V gene are SGHNT and YYREEE (reference sequence). There are 15 residues in the CDR3. CDR3 residues: CASRQTSGRAYEQFF. The CDR3 DNA reads TGTGCCAGCAGACAAACTAGCGGGAGGGCCTATGAGCAGTTCTTC.

The CDR3 spells CAWSALAGGKDTQYF. The CDR3 DNA follows: TGTGCCTGGAGTGCCCTAGCGGGGGGAAAGGATACGCAGTATTTT. This rearrangement joins TRBV30 to TRBJ2-3, with 11 bases aligning to TRBD2. J was trimmed by 6 bases and V by 1 base; bases with no gene match: 6. CDR1 is GTSNPN, CDR2 SVGIG, per germline (reference sequence). This CDR3 has 15 residues. Looking up the rest from reference TRBV30 and TRBJ2-3 gives the full variable domain: SQTIHQWPATLVQPVGSPLSLECTVEGTSNPNLYWYRQAAGRGLQLLFYSVGIGQISSEVPQNLSASRPQDRQFILSSKKLLLSDSGFYLCAWSALAGGKDTQYFGPGTRLTVL.

The genes are TRBV6-5 and TRBJ1-2, with D unclear. Germline V gene data show CDR1 as MNHEY and CDR2 as SVGAGI. The V end was cut by 6 bases, the J end by 0 bases, with 11 bases between. The CDR3 consists of 14 residues. As DNA, the CDR3 is TGTGCCAGCAGCCCGACTGGTACTAACTATGGCTACACCTTC. It encodes CASSPTGTNYGYTF.

This chain joins TRBV28 and TRBJ2-7, with 9 bases lining up with TRBD1. The trim removed 6 bases at V and 0 bases at J, leaving 12 bases unmatched. CDR3 length: 17 amino acids. CDR1 is MDHEN and CDR2 is SYDVKM in the germline V gene. CDR3 in DNA: TGTGCCAGCAGCCTAAACAGATGGGACAGGGACTCCTACGAGCAGTACTTC. Its translation: CASSLNRWDRDSYEQYF. Filled out from reference TRBV28 and TRBJ2-7, the complete variable domain reads DVKVTQSSRYLVKRTGEKVFLECVQDMDHENMFWYRQDPGLGLRLIYFSYDVKMKEKGDIPEGYSVSREKKERFSLILESASTNQTSMYLCASSLNRWDRDSYEQYFGPGTRLTVT.

Here the CDR3 reads CASSLDPRGDTQYF. In DNA form, the CDR3 reads TGTGCCAGCAGCTTGGACCCCCGGGGGGATACGCAGTATTTT. The gene calls are TRBV5-4 and TRBJ2-3; D might be TRBD2 (6 bases). Between the trimmed V and J ends, which lost 0 bases and 6 bases, there was a span of 11 bases. The CDR3 has 14 residues. Germline V gene data show CDR1 as SGHNT and CDR2 as YYREEE (reference sequence).

The chain links TRBV11-2 to TRBJ2-1, with D possibly being TRBD2 (6 bases). Looked up from germline, CDR1 is SGHAT and CDR2 is FQNNGV. The CDR3 totals 15 residues. V lost 6 bases, J lost 0 bases, and 12 bases lay in between. CDR3 loop: CASSRAGSSYNEQFF. Written as DNA, the CDR3 is TGTGCCAGCAGTCGGGCGGGGAGCTCCTACAATGAGCAGTTCTTC.

This chain connects TRBV4-2 to TRBJ2-1; 8 positions agree with TRBD1. The CDR3 extends over 16 amino acids. Germline values: CDR1 LGHNA, CDR2 YNFKEQ. V lost 0 bases and J lost 7; bases outside the gene matches: 8. The CDR3 region is CASSQEPQGARNEQFF. CDR3 nucleotide sequence: TGTGCCAGCAGCCAAGAACCTCAGGGGGCGCGGAATGAGCAGTTCTTC.

The chain is built from TRBV7-2 and TRBJ2-3, with TRBD2 identical over 8 bases. The V segment lost 3 bases and the J segment 3 bases; nucleotides outside the gene matches: 2. This CDR3 region has 14 residues. The germline CDR1 and CDR2 sequences are SGHTA and FQGNSA. The CDR3 region has the DNA TGTGCCAGCAGCTTCGGACTAGCTACAGATACGCAGTATTTT. Translating gives CASSFGLATDTQYF.